The T cell receptor beta chain described here comes from a study of blood T cell repertoires in COVID-19. On the study more broadly: Collection of acute and convalescent COVID-19 samples took place in the United States, Italy and Spain.

The CDR3 is made up of 15 amino acids. Germline V gene sequence: CDR1 SGHRS, CDR2 YFSETQ. Trimming stripped 4 bases from V and 1 base from J, with 15 bases between. In the original processing: Scientists estimated how many nucleated cells there were by amplifying reference gene primers. Here immunoSEQ multiplex PCR was the method, and the copy in TCRdb shows in-frame clones only, minus some. D and trimming were read from the DNA, whereas the V and J calls and clone size are those reported in that table. The table records 350,000 to 450,000 clones, approximately 86% of them present only once. Sequencing was performed on peripheral blood. The receptor was isolated from a woman aged 60 to 75 with COVID-19, enrolled during active disease. The rearrangement uses TRBV5-1 and TRBJ2-7; no clear D. CDR3 in DNA: TGCGCCAGCAGCCACATGGTCGGCAGGTCCTACGAGCAGTACTTC. Translation gives CASSHMVGRSYEQYF.